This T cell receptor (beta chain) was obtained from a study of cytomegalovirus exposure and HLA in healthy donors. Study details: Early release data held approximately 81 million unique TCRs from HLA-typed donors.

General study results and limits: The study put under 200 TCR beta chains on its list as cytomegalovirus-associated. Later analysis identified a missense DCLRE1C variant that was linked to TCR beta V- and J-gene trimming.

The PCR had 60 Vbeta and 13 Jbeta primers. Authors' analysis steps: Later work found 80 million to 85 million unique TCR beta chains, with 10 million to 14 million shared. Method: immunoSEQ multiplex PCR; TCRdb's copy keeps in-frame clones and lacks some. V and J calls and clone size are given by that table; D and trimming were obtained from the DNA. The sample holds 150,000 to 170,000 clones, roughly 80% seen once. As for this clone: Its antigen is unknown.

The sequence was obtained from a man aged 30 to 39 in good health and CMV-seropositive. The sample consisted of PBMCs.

The CDR3 DNA reads as TGTGCCAGCAGCCAACAGACTAGCGGGAGTATGTTTTTT. Translating gives CASSQQTSGSMFF. The chain recombines TRBV14 with TRBJ2-2; 12 nucleotides match TRBD2. This CDR3 region has 13 residues. J gave up 15 bases and V 2 bases, and 4 bases lay outside the gene matches. CDR1 is SGHDN and CDR2 is FVKESK in the germline V gene. Full variable domain (rest looked up from reference TRBV14 and TRBJ2-2): EAGVTQFPSHSVIEKGQTVTLRCDPISGHDNLYWYRRVMGKEIKFLLHFVKESKQDESGMPNNRFLAERTGGTYSTLKVQPAELEDSGVYFCASSQQTSGSMFFGEGSRLTVL.